A selection of T cell receptor beta chains follows, all from one sample in a study of blood T cell repertoires in COVID-19. The protocol was immunoSEQ multiplex PCR, while the TCRdb copy is restricted to in-frame clones and leaves out a portion. This sample has 150,000 or so clones, with 87% found just once. The specimen sequenced was PBMCs or T cells enriched from blood (not recorded which). These receptors were obtained from a woman in her thirties or forties who had been exposed to COVID-19. Each CDR3 is given with its conserved first and last residue.

>TRBV3-1/TRBV3-2|TRBJ2-3
CASSATDKWGSTDTQYF
>TRBV18|TRBJ2-7
CASSPRTGNYEQYF
>TRBV9|TRBJ1-1
CASSVTGSLALNTEAFF
>TRBV5-6|TRBJ1-5
CASSLLGGAHSNQPQHF
>TRBV20-1|TRBJ1-2
CSASMGAANYGYTF
>TRBV6-2/TRBV6-3|TRBJ1-2
CASSLAYGYTF
>TRBV19|TRBJ1-2
CASSMVPQDFYGYTF
>TRBV3-1/TRBV3-2|TRBJ2-7
CASSQRGRGYEQYF
>TRBV28|TRBJ2-3
CASSTTGGMGLNTQYF
>TRBV20-1|TRBJ2-7
CSASLTSGGYEQYF
>TRBV11-2|TRBJ1-1
CASSLVSGRGITEAFF
>TRBV28|TRBJ1-1
CASSQYETGSNTEAFF
>TRBV28|TRBJ2-3
CASSFPKSTDTQYF
>TRBV19|TRBJ2-7
CASSTGVHEQYF
>TRBV7-9|TRBJ1-2
CASSLDRGRYGYTF
>TRBV6-5|TRBJ1-1
CASGQSHTEAFF
>TRBV5-8|TRBJ1-5
CASSRDRRNQPQHF
>TRBV28|TRBJ2-1
CASSLWETASGDNEQFF
>TRBV3-1/TRBV3-2|TRBJ2-7
CASSQGGPRRAEQYF
>TRBV3-1/TRBV3-2|TRBJ1-5
CASSQSTGAINQPQHF
>TRBV28|TRBJ2-7
CASRGDRVDEQYF
>TRBV27|TRBJ1-5
CASSLVGGVRQPQHF
>TRBV5-1|TRBJ2-3
CASSAGDVLSTDTQYF
>TRBV2|TRBJ2-1
CASSERASGNEQFF
>TRBV6-5|TRBJ2-7
CASSYQWPRGEQYF